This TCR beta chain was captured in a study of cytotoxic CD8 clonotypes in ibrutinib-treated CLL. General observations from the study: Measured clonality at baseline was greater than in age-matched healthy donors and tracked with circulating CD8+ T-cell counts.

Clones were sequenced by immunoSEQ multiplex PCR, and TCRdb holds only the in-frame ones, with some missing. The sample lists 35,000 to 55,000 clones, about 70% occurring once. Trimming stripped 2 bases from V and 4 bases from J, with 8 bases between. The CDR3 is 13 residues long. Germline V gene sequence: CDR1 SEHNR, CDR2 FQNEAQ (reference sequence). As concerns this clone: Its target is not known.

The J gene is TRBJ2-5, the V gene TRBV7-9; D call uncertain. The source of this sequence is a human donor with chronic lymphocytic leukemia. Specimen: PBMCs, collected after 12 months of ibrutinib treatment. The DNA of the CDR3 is TGTGCCAGCAGCTTATCAGTTATAGAGACCCAGTACTTC. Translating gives CASSLSVIETQYF.